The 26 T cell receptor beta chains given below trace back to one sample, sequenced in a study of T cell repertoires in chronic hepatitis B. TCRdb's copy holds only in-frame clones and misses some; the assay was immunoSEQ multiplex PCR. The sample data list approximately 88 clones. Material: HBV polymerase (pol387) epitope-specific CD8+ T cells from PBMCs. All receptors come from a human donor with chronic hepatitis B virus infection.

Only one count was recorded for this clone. DNA of the CDR3: TGTGCCAGCAGCTTATGGGCAAAGGCTTTCTTT. Translation gives CASSLWAKAFF. The chain has TRBV7-2 and TRBJ1-1; D is undetermined. The CDR3 totals 11 residues. Germline loops: CDR1 SGHTA, CDR2 FQGNSA. Trimming removed 2 bases at V and 11 bases at J, with 9 bases between.

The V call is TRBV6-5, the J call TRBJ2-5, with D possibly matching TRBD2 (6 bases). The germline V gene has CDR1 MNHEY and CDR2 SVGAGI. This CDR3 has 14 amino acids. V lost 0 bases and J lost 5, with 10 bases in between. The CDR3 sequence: CASSYSTRGETQYF. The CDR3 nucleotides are TGTGCCAGCAGTTACTCGACCCGGGGGGAGACCCAGTACTTC.

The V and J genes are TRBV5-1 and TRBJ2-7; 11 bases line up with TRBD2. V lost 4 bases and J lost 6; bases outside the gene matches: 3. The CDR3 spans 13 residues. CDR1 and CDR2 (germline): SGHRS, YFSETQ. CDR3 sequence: CASSLGTSGEQYF. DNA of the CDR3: TGCGCCAGCAGCCTCGGGACTAGCGGCGAGCAGTACTTC.

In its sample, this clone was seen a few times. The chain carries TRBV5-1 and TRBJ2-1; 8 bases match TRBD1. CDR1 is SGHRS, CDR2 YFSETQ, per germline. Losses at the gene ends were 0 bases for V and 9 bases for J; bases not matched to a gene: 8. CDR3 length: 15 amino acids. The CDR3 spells CASSLEQGARSEQFF. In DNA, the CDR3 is TGCGCCAGCAGCTTGGAGCAGGGGGCGCGGAGTGAGCAGTTCTTC.

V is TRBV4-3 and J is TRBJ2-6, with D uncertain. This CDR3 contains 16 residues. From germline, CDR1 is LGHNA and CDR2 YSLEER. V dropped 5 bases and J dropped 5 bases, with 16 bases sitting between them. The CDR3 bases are TGCGCCAGCAGCGGTACGTCACAAAGTCGGGCCAACGTCCTGACTTTC. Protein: CASSGTSQSRANVLTF.

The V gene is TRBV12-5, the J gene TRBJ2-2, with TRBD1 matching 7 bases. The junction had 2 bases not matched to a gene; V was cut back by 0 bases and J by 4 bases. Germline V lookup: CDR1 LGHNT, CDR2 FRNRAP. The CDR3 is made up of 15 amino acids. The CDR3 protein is CASGLVSGGTGELFF. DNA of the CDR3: TGTGCTAGTGGTTTGGTGTCAGGGGGCACCGGGGAGCTGTTTTTT.

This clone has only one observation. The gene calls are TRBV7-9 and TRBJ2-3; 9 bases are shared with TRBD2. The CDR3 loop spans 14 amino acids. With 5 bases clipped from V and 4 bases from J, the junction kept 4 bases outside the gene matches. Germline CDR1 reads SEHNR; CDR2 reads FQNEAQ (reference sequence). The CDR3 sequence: CASSLIAGADTQYF. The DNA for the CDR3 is TGTGCCAGCAGCCTTATAGCGGGAGCAGATACGCAGTATTTT. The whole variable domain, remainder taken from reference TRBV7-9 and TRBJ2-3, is DTGVSQNPRHKITKRGQNVTFRCDPISEHNRLYWYRQTLGQGPEFLTYFQNEAQLEKSRLLSDRFSAERPKGSFSTLEIQRTEQGDSAMYLCASSLIAGADTQYFGPGTRLTVL.

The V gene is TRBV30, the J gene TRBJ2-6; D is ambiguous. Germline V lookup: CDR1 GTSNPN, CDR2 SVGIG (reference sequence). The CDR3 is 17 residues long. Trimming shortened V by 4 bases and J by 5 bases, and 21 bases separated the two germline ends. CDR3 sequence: CAWNLLRYQSRANVLTF. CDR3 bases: TGTGCCTGGAACCTGTTGCGTTATCAAAGTCGGGCCAACGTCCTGACTTTC.

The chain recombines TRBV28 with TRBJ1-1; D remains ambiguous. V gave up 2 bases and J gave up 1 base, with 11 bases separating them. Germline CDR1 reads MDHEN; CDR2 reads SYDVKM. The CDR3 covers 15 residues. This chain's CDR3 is CASSLEPLENTEAFF. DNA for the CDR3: TGTGCCAGCAGTTTAGAGCCGCTAGAGAACACTGAAGCTTTCTTT. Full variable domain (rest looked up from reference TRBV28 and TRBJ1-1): DVKVTQSSRYLVKRTGEKVFLECVQDMDHENMFWYRQDPGLGLRLIYFSYDVKMKEKGDIPEGYSVSREKKERFSLILESASTNQTSMYLCASSLEPLENTEAFFGQGTRLTVV.

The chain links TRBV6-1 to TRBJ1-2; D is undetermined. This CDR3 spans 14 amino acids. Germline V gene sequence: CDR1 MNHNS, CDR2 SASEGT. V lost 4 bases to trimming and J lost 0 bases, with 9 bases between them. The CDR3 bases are TGTGCCAGCAGTGGATGGCAGGCTAACTATGGCTACACCTTC. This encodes CASSGWQANYGYTF.

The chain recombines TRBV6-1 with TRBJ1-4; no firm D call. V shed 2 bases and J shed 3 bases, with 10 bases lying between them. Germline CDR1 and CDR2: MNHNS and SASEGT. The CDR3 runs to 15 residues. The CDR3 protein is CASSEMDGANEKLFF. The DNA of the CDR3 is TGTGCCAGCAGTGAAATGGACGGTGCTAATGAAAAACTGTTTTTT.

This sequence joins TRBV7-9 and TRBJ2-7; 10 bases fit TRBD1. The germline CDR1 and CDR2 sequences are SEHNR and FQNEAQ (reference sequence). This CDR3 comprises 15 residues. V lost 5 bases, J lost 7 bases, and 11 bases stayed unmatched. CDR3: CASSPPGQGMGEQYF. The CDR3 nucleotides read TGTGCCAGCAGCCCCCCGGGACAGGGGATGGGGGAGCAGTACTTC.

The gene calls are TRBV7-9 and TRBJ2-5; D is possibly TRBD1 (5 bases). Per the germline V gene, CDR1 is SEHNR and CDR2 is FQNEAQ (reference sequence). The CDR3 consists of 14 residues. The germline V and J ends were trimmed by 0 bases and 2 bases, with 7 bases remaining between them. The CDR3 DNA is TGTGCCAGCAGCTTAGCGGCAGGGCAAGAGACCCAGTACTTC. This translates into CASSLAAGQETQYF.

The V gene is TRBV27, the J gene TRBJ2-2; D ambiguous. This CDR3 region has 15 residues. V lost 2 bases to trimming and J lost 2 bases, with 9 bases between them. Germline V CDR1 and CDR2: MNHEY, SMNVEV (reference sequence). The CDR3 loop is CASSLVLDNTGELFF. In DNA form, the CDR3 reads TGTGCCAGCAGTTTAGTCCTAGATAACACCGGGGAGCTGTTTTTT.

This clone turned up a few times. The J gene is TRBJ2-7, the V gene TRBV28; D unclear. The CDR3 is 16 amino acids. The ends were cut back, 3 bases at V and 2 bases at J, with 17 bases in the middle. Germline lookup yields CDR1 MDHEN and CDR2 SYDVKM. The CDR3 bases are TGTGCCAGCAGTTTTCCCCCTCCGGGTCTCACCTACGAGCAGTACTTC. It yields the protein CASSFPPPGLTYEQYF.

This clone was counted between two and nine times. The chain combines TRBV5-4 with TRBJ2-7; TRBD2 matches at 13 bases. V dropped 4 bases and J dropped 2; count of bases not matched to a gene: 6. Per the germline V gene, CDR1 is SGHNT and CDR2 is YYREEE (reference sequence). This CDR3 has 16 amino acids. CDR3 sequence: CASSLGTSGAPYEQYF. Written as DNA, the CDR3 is TGTGCCAGCAGCCTCGGGACTAGCGGGGCCCCCTACGAGCAGTACTTC.

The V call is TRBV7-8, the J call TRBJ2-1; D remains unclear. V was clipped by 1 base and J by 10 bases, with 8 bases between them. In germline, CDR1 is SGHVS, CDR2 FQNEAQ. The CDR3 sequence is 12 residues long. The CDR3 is CASSLDSWEQFF. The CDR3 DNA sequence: TGTGCCAGCAGCTTAGACAGCTGGGAGCAGTTCTTC.

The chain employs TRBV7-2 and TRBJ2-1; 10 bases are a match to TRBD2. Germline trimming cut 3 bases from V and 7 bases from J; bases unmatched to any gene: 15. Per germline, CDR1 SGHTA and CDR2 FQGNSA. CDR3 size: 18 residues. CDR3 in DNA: TGTGCCAGCAGCTTGCTAGCGGGAGATTCTTTTGGTGGTAATGAGCAGTTCTTC. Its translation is CASSLLAGDSFGGNEQFF.

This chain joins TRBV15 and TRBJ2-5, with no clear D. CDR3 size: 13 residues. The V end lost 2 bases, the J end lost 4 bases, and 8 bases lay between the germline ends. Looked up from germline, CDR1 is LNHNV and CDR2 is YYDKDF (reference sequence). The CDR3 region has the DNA TGTGCCACCAGCAGATTTGGCGGAGAGACCCAGTACTTC. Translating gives CATSRFGGETQYF.

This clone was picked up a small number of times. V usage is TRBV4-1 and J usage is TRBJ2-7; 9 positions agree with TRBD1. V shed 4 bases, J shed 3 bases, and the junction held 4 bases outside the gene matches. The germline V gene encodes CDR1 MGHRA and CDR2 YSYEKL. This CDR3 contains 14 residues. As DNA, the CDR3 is TGCGCCAGCAGCCCGGGACAGGGATTCTACGAGCAGTACTTC. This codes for CASSPGQGFYEQYF.

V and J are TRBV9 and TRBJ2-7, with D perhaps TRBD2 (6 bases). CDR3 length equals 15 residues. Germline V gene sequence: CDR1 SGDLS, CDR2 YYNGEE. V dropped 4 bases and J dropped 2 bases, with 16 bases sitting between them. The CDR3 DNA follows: TGTGCCAGCAGCCCCGGTCTAGCGCGGACCTACGAGCAGTACTTC. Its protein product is CASSPGLARTYEQYF.

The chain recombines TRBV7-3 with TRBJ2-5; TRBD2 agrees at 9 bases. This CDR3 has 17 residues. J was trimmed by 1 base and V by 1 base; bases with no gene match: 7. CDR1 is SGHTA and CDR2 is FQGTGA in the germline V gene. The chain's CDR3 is CASSLMASGTSQETQYF. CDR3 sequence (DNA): TGTGCCAGCAGCTTAATGGCTAGCGGGACAAGCCAAGAGACCCAGTACTTC. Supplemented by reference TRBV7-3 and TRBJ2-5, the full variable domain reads GAGVSQTPSNKVTEKGKYVELRCDPISGHTALYWYRQSLGQGPEFLIYFQGTGAADDSGLPNDRFFAVRPEGSVSTLKIQRTERGDSAVYLCASSLMASGTSQETQYFGPGTRLLVL.

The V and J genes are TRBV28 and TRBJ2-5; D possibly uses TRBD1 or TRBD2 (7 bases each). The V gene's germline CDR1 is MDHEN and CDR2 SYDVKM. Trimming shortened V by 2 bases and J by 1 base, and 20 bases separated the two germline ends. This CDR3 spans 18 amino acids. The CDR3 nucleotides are TGTGCCAGCAGTTTAGAGTGGGCAGGGGGGGGATTCCAAGAGACCCAGTACTTC. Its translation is CASSLEWAGGGFQETQYF.

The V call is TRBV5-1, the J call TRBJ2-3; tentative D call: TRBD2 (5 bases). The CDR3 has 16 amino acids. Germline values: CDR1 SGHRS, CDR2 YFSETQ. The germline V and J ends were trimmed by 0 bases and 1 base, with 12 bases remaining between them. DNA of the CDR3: TGCGCCAGCAGCTTGGAGCAAGCGGCTCGCACAGATACGCAGTATTTT. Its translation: CASSLEQAARTDTQYF. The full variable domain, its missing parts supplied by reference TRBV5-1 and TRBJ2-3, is KAGVTQTPRYLIKTRGQQVTLSCSPISGHRSVSWYQQTPGQGLQFLFEYFSETQRNKGNFPGRFSGRQFSNSRSEMNVSTLELGDSALYLCASSLEQAARTDTQYFGPGTRLTVL.

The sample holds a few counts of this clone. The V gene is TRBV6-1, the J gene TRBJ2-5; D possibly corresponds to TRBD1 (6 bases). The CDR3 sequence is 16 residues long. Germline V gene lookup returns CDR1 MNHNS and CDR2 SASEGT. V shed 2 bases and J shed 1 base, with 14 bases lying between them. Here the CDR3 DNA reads TGTGCCAGCAGTGAATGGATTGGGACATTCCAAGAGACCCAGTACTTC. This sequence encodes CASSEWIGTFQETQYF.

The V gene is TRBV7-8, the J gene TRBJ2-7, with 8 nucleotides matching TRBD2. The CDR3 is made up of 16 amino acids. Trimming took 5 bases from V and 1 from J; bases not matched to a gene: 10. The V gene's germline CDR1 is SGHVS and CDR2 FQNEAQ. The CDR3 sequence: CASSLWSGSQSYEQYF. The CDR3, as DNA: TGTGCCAGCAGCCTGTGGAGCGGGAGCCAATCCTACGAGCAGTACTTC. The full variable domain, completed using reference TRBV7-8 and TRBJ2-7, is GAGVSQSPRYKVAKRGQDVALRCDPISGHVSLFWYQQALGQGPEFLTYFQNEAQLDKSGLPSDRFFAERPEGSVSTLKIQRTQQEDSAVYLCASSLWSGSQSYEQYFGPGTRLTVT.